The 21 T cell receptor beta chains below all came from one sample that was sequenced in a study of shared clonotypes between healthy human individuals. Produced via immunoSEQ multiplex PCR; TCRdb's table is partial and in-frame only. The sample lists over a million clones, 98% occurring once. The sample taken for sequencing was naive CD4+ T cells sorted from blood. The sample's subset: CD45RA+ positively selected. These TCRs come from a man aged 25 to 40 in good health.

This chain connects TRBV30 to TRBJ2-2; the D is unclear. The germline V gene encodes CDR1 GTSNPN and CDR2 SVGIG (reference sequence). CDR3 length equals 15 residues. The germline V and J ends were trimmed by 0 bases and 7 bases, with 15 bases remaining between them. CDR3 in DNA: TGTGCCTGGAGTGTCCTATTAGGGCCCGACGGGGAGCTGTTTTTT. Its protein is CAWSVLLGPDGELFF.

The chain is built from TRBV10-1 and TRBJ2-7, with 7 bases matching TRBD2. The V and J ends lost 5 bases and 6 bases, in that order; junction bases with no gene match: 10. The CDR3 extends over 14 amino acids. Germline assignment: CDR1 WNHNN and CDR2 SYGVQD (reference sequence). For the CDR3, the DNA is TGCGCCAGCAGTTTAAGTGTAACGGGGGGCGAGCAGTACTTC. Translated, it gives CASSLSVTGGEQYF.

The V and J genes are TRBV7-9 and TRBJ1-3; 10 positions match TRBD1. This CDR3 contains 19 residues. Germline V lookup: CDR1 SEHNR, CDR2 FQNEAQ (reference sequence). The V gene end was trimmed by 0 bases and the J gene end by 0 bases; junction bases not matched to a gene: 8. CDR3 sequence reads: CASSLARLGQGFSGNTIYF. CDR3 DNA sequence: TGTGCCAGCAGCTTAGCACGCCTGGGACAGGGGTTCTCTGGAAACACCATATATTTT.

This clone was recorded once. The chain joins TRBV28 to TRBJ2-7; D uncertain. The germline gives CDR1 MDHEN, CDR2 SYDVKM. CDR3 size: 15 residues. V lost 5 bases, J lost 3 bases, and 17 bases lay in between. The CDR3 nucleotides are TGTGCCAGCAGTCCCCCCAGGACCTCTTACTACGAGCAGTACTTC. It specifies CASSPPRTSYYEQYF.

This clone showed up just a few times. At the DNA level, this CDR3 is encoded by other sequences in the same sample as well. The rearrangement links TRBV11-3 to TRBJ2-5; a possible D gene is TRBD1 (5 bases). Germline CDR1 is SGHNT and CDR2 is YENEEA. The CDR3 has 13 amino acids. V shed 1 base and J shed 2 bases, with 5 bases lying between them. This CDR3 is CASSLGQQETQYF. In nucleotides, the CDR3 is TGTGCCAGCAGCTTAGGACAGCAAGAGACCCAGTACTTC.

V and J are TRBV5-1 and TRBJ2-1; no definite D call. Germline CDR1 reads SGHRS; CDR2 reads YFSETQ. The ends were cut back, 2 bases at V and 0 bases at J, with 9 bases in the middle. This CDR3 comprises 15 residues. The CDR3 DNA reads TGCGCCAGCAGCTTTGGCAGCCGCTCCTACAATGAGCAGTTCTTC. Encoded protein: CASSFGSRSYNEQFF.

The J gene is TRBJ1-5, the V gene TRBV28, with D unresolved. This CDR3 region has 18 residues. CDR1 and CDR2 (germline): MDHEN, SYDVKM. V dropped 3 bases and J dropped 0 bases, with 18 bases sitting between them. The DNA of the CDR3 is TGTGCCAGCAGTTTGGTCGTTTCGGACGATAATAGCAATCAGCCCCAGCATTTT. The encoded protein is CASSLVVSDDNSNQPQHF.

The J gene is TRBJ1-1, the V gene TRBV7-2, with 10 bases that match TRBD1. Trimming took 4 bases from V and 10 from J; bases not matched to a gene: 12. Germline V gene lookup returns CDR1 SGHTA and CDR2 FQGNSA. This CDR3 has 15 amino acids. CDR3 loop: CASSSPTGGFLVAFF. Here the CDR3 DNA reads TGTGCCAGCAGCTCCCCGACAGGGGGCTTCCTGGTAGCTTTCTTT.

With regard to this clone: This same CDR3 is encoded by further DNA sequences in the sample. The J gene is TRBJ2-7, the V gene TRBV5-1, with 14 bases that match TRBD2. Per the germline V gene, CDR1 is SGHRS and CDR2 is YFSETQ. V shed 4 bases and J 4 bases; nucleotides not matched to a gene: 4. The CDR3 is 15 amino acids. The CDR3 DNA follows: TGCGCCAGCAGCCGGGGGACTAGCGGGAGTTACGAGCAGTACTTC. Translated: CASSRGTSGSYEQYF.

The chain has TRBV19 and TRBJ2-3; no clear D gene. CDR1 and CDR2 from the germline V gene are LNHDA and SQIVND (reference sequence). The CDR3 has 14 residues. Between the trimmed V and J ends, which lost 5 bases and 3 bases, there was a span of 12 bases. CDR3 bases: TGTGCCAGTAGTCCACAACTTCGGACAGATACGCAGTATTTT. Protein: CASSPQLRTDTQYF. The full variable domain, in which reference TRBV19 and TRBJ2-3 provide the parts outside the CDR3, is DGGITQSPKYLFRKEGQNVTLSCEQNLNHDAMYWYRQDPGQGLRLIYYSQIVNDFQKGDIAEGYSVSREKKESFPLTVTSAQKNPTAFYLCASSPQLRTDTQYFGPGTRLTVL.

The chain joins TRBV6-5 to TRBJ2-7; 7 positions agree with TRBD2. The CDR3 consists of 13 residues. Germline CDR1 reads MNHEY; CDR2 reads SVGAGI. V dropped 9 bases and J dropped 3; count of bases not matched to a gene: 8. The CDR3 region is CASKLSGVYEQYF. CDR3 DNA sequence: TGTGCCAGTAAACTGAGCGGGGTCTACGAGCAGTACTTC.

The V call is TRBV9, the J call TRBJ2-2; TRBD1 or TRBD2 may be the D gene (5 bases each). The germline V and J ends were trimmed by 4 bases and 1 base, with 14 bases remaining between them. Germline V gene lookup returns CDR1 SGDLS and CDR2 YYNGEE. This CDR3 contains 16 residues. CDR3 region: CASSPRGTVNTGELFF. The CDR3 DNA reads as TGTGCCAGCAGCCCTAGAGGGACCGTGAACACCGGGGAGCTGTTTTTT.

The V gene is TRBV6-5, the J gene TRBJ1-3, with 9 nucleotides matching TRBD1. The V gene end was trimmed by 4 bases and the J gene end by 0 bases; junction bases not matched to a gene: 4. The CDR3 loop spans 16 amino acids. Germline CDR1 and CDR2: MNHEY and SVGAGI. CDR3 residues: CASSWTGEGSGNTIYF. The CDR3 coding sequence is TGTGCCAGCAGTTGGACAGGGGAAGGCTCTGGAAACACCATATATTTT.

The J gene is TRBJ2-1, the V gene TRBV11-3; maybe TRBD2 (6 bases). This CDR3 spans 17 amino acids. The V gene lost 5 bases and the J gene lost 6 bases, with 23 bases spanning the gap. Germline-derived CDR1 and CDR2 are SGHNT and YENEEA. In DNA, the CDR3 is TGTGCCAGCAGCCCCCGGGTGGGAGGCTCCTCTTTCAATGAGCAGTTCTTC. Translated: CASSPRVGGSSFNEQFF. The variable domain in full, completed from reference TRBV11-3 and TRBJ2-1, reads EAGVVQSPRYKIIEKKQPVAFWCNPISGHNTLYWYLQNLGQGPELLIRYENEEAVDDSQLPKDRFSAERLKGVDSTLKIQPAELGDSAVYLCASSPRVGGSSFNEQFFGPGTRLTVL.

This chain connects TRBV18 to TRBJ2-1; TRBD1 matches 8 bases. Losses at the gene ends were 4 bases for V and 6 bases for J; bases not matched to a gene: 8. This CDR3 contains 15 residues. Germline CDR1 reads KGHSH; CDR2 reads LQKENI. The CDR3 bases are TGTGCCAGCTCACGGCAGGGGGCGCGGGGCAATGAGCAGTTCTTC. Protein: CASSRQGARGNEQFF.

This clone appeared a few times. This chain connects TRBV7-9 to TRBJ1-2; D uncertain. Germline V gene lookup returns CDR1 SEHNR and CDR2 FQNEAQ (reference sequence). V lost 8 bases and J 8 bases, leaving 9 bases between the germline ends. This CDR3 has 10 residues. CDR3 sequence: CASADGGYTF. The CDR3 region has the DNA TGTGCCAGCGCTGACGGCGGCTACACCTTC.

The rearrangement uses TRBV5-1 and TRBJ2-7; D unresolved. The CDR3 covers 14 residues. CDR1 SGHRS and CDR2 YFSETQ come from the germline V gene. V gave up 5 bases and J gave up 0 bases, with 12 bases separating them. The CDR3 here is CASRNVRSSYEQYF. The CDR3, as DNA: TGCGCCAGCAGGAACGTAAGGAGCTCCTACGAGCAGTACTTC.

Details on this clone: At one boundary the junction diverges from the germline segment, which might be a read error. The same CDR3 is also encoded by other DNA sequences in this sample. The chain couples TRBV5-4 to TRBJ2-1; D not resolved. This CDR3 is 11 amino acids long. CDR1 and CDR2 from the germline V gene are SGHNT and YYREEE (reference sequence). As DNA, the CDR3 is TGTGCCAGCAGCTCCGACAATGAGCAGTTCTTC. Translating it yields CASSSDNEQFF.

As for this clone: The sample holds other DNA sequences that translate to the same CDR3. The chain employs TRBV7-6 and TRBJ2-5; 7 nucleotides line up with TRBD1. CDR3 length: 15 residues. Germline V gene lookup returns CDR1 SGHVS and CDR2 FNYEAQ. With V trimmed by 1 base and J by 1 base, 3 bases remained unmatched. The DNA of the CDR3 is TGTGCCAGCAGCTTAGGACAGGGACGCCAAGAGACCCAGTACTTC. This gives the protein CASSLGQGRQETQYF.

The rearrangement uses TRBV5-1 and TRBJ2-1; 10 nucleotides match TRBD1. The germline V gene has CDR1 SGHRS and CDR2 YFSETQ. The CDR3 runs 16 residues. V gave up 4 bases and J gave up 7 bases; unmatched junction bases: 11. The CDR3 DNA reads as TGCGCCAGCAGCCCAAACGTGGGACAGGGGAGGAATGAGCAGTTCTTC. It translates to CASSPNVGQGRNEQFF.

This chain joins TRBV7-9 and TRBJ2-7; either TRBD1 or TRBD2 may fit D (5 bases each). The germline CDR1 and CDR2 sequences are SEHNR and FQNEAQ (reference sequence). The V and J ends lost 5 bases and 5 bases respectively, with 16 bases between them. This CDR3 has 14 amino acids. As DNA, the CDR3 is TGTGCCAGCAGCCCCCCCGGGACCCGGGACGAGCAGTACTTC. It is translated as CASSPPGTRDEQYF.